This T cell receptor beta chain stems from a study of CXCR3 chemokines and chemotherapy response in bladder cancer. V shed 4 bases, J shed 1 base, and the junction held 20 bases outside the gene matches. CDR1 is SGHDT, CDR2 YYEEEE, per germline. The CDR3 loop spans 20 amino acids. MiXCR, applied by TCRdb to the PCR reads, yields one record per CDR3 protein. The sample yields fewer than 4,500 distinct CDR3 sequences, around 26% seen once. This clonotype was seen repeatedly, ten times or more. This sample was gathered from a patient whose treatment included neoadjuvant chemotherapy. This sequence joins TRBV5-6 and TRBJ2-1, with 7 bases matching TRBD1. The receptor comes from a human donor with bladder cancer that did not respond to neoadjuvant chemotherapy. CDR3 DNA sequence: TGTGCCAGCAGCCGTAGAGTAACGACGGGTTGGGACAGATCCTACAATGAGCAGTTCTTC. Translating gives CASSRRVTTGWDRSYNEQFF. Using reference TRBV5-6 and TRBJ2-1 for the parts outside the CDR3, the full variable domain is DAGVTQSPTHLIKTRGQQVTLRCSPKSGHDTVSWYQQALGQGPQFIFQYYEEEERQRGNFPDRFSGHQFPNYSSELNVNALLLGDSALYLCASSRRVTTGWDRSYNEQFFGPGTRLTVL.